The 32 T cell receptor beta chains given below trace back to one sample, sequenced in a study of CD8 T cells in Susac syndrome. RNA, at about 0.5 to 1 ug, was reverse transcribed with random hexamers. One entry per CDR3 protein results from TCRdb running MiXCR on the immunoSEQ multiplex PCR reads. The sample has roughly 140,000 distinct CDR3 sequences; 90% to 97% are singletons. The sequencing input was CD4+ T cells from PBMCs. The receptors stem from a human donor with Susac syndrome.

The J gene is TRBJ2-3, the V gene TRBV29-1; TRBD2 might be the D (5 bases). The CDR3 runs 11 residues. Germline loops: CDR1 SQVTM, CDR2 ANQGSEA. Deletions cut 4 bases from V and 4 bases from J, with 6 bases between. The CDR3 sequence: CSVASSDTQYF. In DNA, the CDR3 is TGCAGCGTTGCTAGCTCAGATACGCAGTATTTT.

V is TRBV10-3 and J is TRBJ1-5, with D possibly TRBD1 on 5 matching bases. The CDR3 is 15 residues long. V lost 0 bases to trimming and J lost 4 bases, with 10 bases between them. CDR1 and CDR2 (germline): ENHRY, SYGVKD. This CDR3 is CAISESEWGNQPQHF. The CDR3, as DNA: TGTGCCATCAGTGAGTCTGAGTGGGGGAATCAGCCCCAGCATTTT.

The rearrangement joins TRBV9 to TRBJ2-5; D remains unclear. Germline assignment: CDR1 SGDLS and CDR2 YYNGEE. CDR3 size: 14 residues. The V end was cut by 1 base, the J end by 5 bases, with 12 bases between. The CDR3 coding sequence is TGTGCCAGCAGCGTACGTGAAGGAACGGAGACCCAGTACTTC. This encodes CASSVREGTETQYF.

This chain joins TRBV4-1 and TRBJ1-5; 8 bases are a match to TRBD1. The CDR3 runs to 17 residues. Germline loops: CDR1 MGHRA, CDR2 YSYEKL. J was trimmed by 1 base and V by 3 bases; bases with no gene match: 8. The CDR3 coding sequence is TGCGCCAGCAGCCAGCTCTTGACAGGGGCAAGCAATCAGCCCCAGCATTTT. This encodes CASSQLLTGASNQPQHF.

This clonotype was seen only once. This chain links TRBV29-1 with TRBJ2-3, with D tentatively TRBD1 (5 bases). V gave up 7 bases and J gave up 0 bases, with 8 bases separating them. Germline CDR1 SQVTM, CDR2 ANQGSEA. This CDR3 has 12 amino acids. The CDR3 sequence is CSGRQSTDTQYF. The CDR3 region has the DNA TGCAGCGGACGACAGAGCACAGATACGCAGTATTTT.

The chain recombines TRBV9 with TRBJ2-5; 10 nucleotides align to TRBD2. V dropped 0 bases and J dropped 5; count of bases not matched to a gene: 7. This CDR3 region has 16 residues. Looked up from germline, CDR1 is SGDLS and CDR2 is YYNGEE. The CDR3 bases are TGTGCCAGCAGCGTAGGTATAGCGGGAGGCTTGGAGACCCAGTACTTC. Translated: CASSVGIAGGLETQYF.

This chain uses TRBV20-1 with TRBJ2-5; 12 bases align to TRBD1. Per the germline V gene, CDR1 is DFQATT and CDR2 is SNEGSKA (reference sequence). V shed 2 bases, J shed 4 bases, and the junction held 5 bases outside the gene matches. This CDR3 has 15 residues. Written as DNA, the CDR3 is TGCAGTGCTAGAACCCGGGACAGGGGGCGAGAGACCCAGTACTTC. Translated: CSARTRDRGRETQYF.

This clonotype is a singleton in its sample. The CDR3 DNA sequence: TGCGCCAGCATCCCGACAGGGTCAGATACGCAGTATTTT. This sequence encodes CASIPTGSDTQYF. This chain links TRBV5-1 with TRBJ2-3, with 7 bases that match TRBD1. Trimming cost V 6 bases and J 4 bases; bases outside gene matches: 5. Germline assignment: CDR1 SGHRS and CDR2 YFSETQ. The CDR3 is made up of 13 amino acids.

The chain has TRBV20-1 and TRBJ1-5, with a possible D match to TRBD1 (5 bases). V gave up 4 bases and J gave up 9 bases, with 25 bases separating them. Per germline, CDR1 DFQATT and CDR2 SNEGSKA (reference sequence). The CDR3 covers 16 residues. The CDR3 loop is CSATPRWDRGFGPQHF. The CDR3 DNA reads TGCAGTGCTACCCCGAGATGGGACCGCGGGTTTGGGCCCCAGCATTTT.

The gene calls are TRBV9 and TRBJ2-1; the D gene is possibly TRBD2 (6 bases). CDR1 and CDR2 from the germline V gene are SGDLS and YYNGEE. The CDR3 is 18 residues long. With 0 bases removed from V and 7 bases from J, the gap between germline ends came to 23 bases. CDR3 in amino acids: CASSVDPRRGKFGNEQFF. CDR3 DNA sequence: TGTGCCAGCAGCGTAGACCCTCGCCGGGGGAAGTTTGGTAATGAGCAGTTCTTC. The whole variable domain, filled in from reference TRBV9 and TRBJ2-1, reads DSGVTQTPKHLITATGQRVTLRCSPRSGDLSVYWYQQSLDQGLQFLIQYYNGEERAKGNILERFSAQQFPDLHSELNLSSLELGDSALYFCASSVDPRRGKFGNEQFFGPGTRLTVL.

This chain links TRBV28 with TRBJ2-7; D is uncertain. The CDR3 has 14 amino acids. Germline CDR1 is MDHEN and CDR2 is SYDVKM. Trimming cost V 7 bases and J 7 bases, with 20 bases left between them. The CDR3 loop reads CASTPIPSSSEQYF. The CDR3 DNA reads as TGTGCCAGCACCCCGATCCCATCCTCAAGTGAGCAGTACTTC.

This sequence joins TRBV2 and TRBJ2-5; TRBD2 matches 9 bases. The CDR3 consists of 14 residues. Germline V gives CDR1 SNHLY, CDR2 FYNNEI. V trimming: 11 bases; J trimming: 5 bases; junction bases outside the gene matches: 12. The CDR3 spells CAGGSGRGGETQYF. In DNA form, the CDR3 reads TGTGCCGGGGGTAGCGGGAGAGGGGGTGAGACCCAGTACTTC.

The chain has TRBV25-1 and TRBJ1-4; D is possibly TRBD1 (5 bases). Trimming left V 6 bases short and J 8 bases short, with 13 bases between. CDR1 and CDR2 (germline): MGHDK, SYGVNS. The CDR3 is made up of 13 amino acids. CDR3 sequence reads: CASREGTGEKLFF. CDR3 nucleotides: TGTGCCAGCAGAGAGGGGACGGGGGAAAAACTGTTTTTT.

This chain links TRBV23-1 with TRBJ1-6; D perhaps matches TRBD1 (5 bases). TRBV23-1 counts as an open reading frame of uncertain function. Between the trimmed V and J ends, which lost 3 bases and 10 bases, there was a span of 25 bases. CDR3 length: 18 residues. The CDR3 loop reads CASSHRRESTSGDSPLHF. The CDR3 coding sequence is TGCGCCAGCAGTCATAGGCGGGAATCGACATCCGGGGACTCACCCCTCCACTTT.

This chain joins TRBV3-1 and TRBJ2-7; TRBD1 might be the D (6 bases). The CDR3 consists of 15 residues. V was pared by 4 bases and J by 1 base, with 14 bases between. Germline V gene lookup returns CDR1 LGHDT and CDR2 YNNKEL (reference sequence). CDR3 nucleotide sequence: TGTGCCAGCAGCCCTCGGATTGGACAGTCCTACGAGCAGTACTTC. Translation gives CASSPRIGQSYEQYF.

The CDR3 protein is CASSDSPYEQYF. The CDR3, as DNA: TGTGCCAGCAGTGACAGTCCCTACGAGCAGTACTTC. This chain uses TRBV2 with TRBJ2-7; D remains ambiguous. The germline CDR1 and CDR2 sequences are SNHLY and FYNNEI. V dropped 3 bases and J dropped 2 bases, with 5 bases sitting between them. This CDR3 contains 12 residues.

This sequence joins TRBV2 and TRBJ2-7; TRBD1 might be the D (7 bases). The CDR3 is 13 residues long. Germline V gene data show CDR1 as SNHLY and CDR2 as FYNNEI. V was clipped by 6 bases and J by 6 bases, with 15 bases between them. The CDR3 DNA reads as TGTGCCAGCAGGGCCGGGACAGCGGGCGAGCAGTACTTC. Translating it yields CASRAGTAGEQYF.

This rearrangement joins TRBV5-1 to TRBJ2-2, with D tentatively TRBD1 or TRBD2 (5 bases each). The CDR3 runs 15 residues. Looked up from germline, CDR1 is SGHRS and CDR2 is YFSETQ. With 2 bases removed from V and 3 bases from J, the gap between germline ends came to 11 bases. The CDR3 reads CASSLRDGDTGELFF. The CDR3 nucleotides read TGCGCCAGCAGCTTACGGGACGGAGACACCGGGGAGCTGTTTTTT.

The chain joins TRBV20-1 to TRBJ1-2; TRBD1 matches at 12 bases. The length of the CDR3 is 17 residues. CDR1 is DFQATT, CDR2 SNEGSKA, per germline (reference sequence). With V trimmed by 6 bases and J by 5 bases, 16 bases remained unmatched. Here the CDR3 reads CSADIPPGQGADYGYTF. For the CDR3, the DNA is TGCAGTGCCGACATCCCTCCGGGACAGGGGGCAGATTATGGCTACACCTTC.

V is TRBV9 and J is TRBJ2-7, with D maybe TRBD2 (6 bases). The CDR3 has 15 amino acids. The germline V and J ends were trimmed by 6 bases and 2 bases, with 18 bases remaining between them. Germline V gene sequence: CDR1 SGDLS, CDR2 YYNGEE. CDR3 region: CASTRTGTEAYEQYF. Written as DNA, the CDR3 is TGTGCCAGCACCAGAACCGGGACTGAGGCCTACGAGCAGTACTTC. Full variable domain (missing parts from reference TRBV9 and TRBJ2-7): DSGVTQTPKHLITATGQRVTLRCSPRSGDLSVYWYQQSLDQGLQFLIQYYNGEERAKGNILERFSAQQFPDLHSELNLSSLELGDSALYFCASTRTGTEAYEQYFGPGTRLTVT.

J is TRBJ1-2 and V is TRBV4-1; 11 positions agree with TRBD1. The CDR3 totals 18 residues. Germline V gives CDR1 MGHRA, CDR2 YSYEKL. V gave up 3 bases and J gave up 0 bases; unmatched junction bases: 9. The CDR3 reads CASSQDRTGGASNYGYTF. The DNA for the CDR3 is TGCGCCAGCAGCCAGGATCGGACAGGGGGCGCATCTAACTATGGCTACACCTTC.

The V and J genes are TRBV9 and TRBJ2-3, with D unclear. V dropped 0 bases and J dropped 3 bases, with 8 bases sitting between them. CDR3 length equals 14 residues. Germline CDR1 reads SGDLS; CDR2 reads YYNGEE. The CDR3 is CASSVDRPTDTQYF. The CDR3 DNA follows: TGTGCCAGCAGCGTAGACAGACCTACAGATACGCAGTATTTT. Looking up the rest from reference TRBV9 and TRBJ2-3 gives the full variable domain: DSGVTQTPKHLITATGQRVTLRCSPRSGDLSVYWYQQSLDQGLQFLIQYYNGEERAKGNILERFSAQQFPDLHSELNLSSLELGDSALYFCASSVDRPTDTQYFGPGTRLTVL.

CDR3 sequence: CSARDPTSPVSGQPQHF. The CDR3 DNA reads TGCAGTGCTAGAGATCCTACATCCCCAGTGAGTGGGCAGCCCCAGCATTTT. The chain uses TRBV20-1 and TRBJ1-5, with D unclear. Germline loops: CDR1 DFQATT, CDR2 SNEGSKA (reference sequence). The ends were cut back, 0 bases at V and 7 bases at J, with 22 bases in the middle. The CDR3 consists of 17 residues.

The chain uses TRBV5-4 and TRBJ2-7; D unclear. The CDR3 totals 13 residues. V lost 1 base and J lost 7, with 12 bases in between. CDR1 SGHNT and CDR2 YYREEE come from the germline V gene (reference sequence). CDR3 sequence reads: CASSLSTMGEQYF. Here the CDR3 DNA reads TGTGCCAGCAGCTTGAGTACAATGGGTGAGCAGTACTTC.

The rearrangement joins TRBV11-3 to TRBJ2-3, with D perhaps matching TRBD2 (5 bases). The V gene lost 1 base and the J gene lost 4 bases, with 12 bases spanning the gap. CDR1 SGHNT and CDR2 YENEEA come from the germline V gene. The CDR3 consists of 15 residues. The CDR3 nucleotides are TGTGCCAGCAGCTTAGGGACTGGATTGTCAGATACGCAGTATTTT. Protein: CASSLGTGLSDTQYF.

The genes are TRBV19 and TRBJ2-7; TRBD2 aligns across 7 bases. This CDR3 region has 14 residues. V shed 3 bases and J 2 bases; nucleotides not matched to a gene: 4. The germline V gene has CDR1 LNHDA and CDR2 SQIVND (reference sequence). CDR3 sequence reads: CASSIGLGTYEQYF. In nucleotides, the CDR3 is TGTGCCAGTAGTATCGGACTAGGTACCTACGAGCAGTACTTC.

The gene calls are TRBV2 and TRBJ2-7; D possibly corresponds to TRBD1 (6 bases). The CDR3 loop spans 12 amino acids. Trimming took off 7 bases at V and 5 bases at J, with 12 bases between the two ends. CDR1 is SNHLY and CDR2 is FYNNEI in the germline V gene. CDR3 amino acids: CASTRTANEQYF. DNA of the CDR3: TGTGCCAGCACCCGGACAGCGAACGAGCAGTACTTC.

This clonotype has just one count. Here the CDR3 DNA reads TGTGCCAGCAGTTTCTACGTCCCGGGACGGGTAAACACCGGGGAGCTGTTTTTT. It yields the protein CASSFYVPGRVNTGELFF. This chain joins TRBV12-3 or TRBV12-4 and TRBJ2-2, with D perhaps assigned TRBD1 or TRBD2 (5 bases each). The V gene lost 3 bases and the J gene lost 2 bases, with 19 bases spanning the gap. CDR3 length: 18 residues.

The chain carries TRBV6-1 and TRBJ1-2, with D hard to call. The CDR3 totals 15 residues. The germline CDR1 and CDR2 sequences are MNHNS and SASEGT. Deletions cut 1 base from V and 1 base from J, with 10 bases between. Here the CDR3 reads CASSEDGLLNYGYTF. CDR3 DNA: TGTGCCAGCAGTGAAGATGGACTCCTTAACTATGGCTACACCTTC.

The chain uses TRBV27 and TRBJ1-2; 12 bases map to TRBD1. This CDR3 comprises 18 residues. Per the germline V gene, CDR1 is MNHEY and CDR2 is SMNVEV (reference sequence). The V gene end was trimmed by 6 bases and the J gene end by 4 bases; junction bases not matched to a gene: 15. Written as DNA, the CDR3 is TGTGCCAGCAGAGGGGACTTGGGCGGGACAGGGGGCTTCTATGGCTACACCTTC. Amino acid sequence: CASRGDLGGTGGFYGYTF.

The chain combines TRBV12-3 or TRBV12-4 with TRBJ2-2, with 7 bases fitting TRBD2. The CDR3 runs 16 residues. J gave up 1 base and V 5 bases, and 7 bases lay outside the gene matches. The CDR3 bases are TGTGCCAGCAGTCCGAGGCAGCGGGGGAACACCGGGGAGCTGTTTTTT. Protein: CASSPRQRGNTGELFF.

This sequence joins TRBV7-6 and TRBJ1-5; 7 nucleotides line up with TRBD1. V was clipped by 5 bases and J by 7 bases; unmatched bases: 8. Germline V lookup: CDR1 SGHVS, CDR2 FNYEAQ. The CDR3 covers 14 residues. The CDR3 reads CASSHGQVGQPQHF. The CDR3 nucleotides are TGTGCCAGCAGCCATGGACAGGTCGGACAGCCCCAGCATTTT.